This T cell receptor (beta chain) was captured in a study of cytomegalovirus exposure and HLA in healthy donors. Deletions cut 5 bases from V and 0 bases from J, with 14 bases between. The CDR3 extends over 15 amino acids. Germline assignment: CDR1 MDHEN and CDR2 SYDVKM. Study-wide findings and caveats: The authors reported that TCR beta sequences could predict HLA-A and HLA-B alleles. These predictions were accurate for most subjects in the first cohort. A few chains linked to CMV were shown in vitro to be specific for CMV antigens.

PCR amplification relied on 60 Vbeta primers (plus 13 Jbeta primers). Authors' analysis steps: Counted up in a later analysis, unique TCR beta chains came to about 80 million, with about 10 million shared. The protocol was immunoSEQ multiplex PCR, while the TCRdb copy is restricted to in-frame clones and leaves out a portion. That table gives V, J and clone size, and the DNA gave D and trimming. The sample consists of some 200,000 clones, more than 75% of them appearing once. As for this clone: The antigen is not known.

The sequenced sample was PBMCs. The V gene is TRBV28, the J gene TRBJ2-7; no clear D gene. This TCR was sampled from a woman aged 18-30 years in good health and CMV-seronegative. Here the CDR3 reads CASSRSGSPSYEQYF. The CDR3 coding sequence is TGTGCCAGCAGTCGCTCGGGTTCCCCCTCCTACGAGCAGTACTTC.